Below, 5 T cell receptor beta chains from the same sample are listed, as sequenced in a study of T cells in Graves' hyperthyroidism and ophthalmopathy. Amplification targeted TCR beta CDR3 regions from RNA transcripts. The study used the HTBI primer set for a first-round RT-PCR of the TCR CDR3. A single record per CDR3 protein comes from TCRdb applying MiXCR to the multiplex PCR reads. There are about 560,000 distinct CDR3 sequences in the sample; around 13% occur only once, and about 15% lies in the top ten. The sequenced material came from blood. These receptors came from a woman aged 40-49 years with Graves' hyperthyroidism.

Points on this clonotype: A read error is possible here, since a much larger clone lies one base away. This chain uses TRBV28 with TRBJ2-3, with 10 nucleotides matching TRBD1. V gave up 5 bases and J gave up 6 bases; unmatched junction bases: 5. This CDR3 is 14 amino acids long. Germline V gene sequence: CDR1 MDHEN, CDR2 SYDVKM. Here the CDR3 reads CASSTGTGVDTQYF. In nucleotides, the CDR3 is TGTGCCAGCAGTACCGGGACAGGGGTCGATACGCAGTATTTT.

This sequence joins TRBV4-1 and TRBJ2-7, with 7 bases that match TRBD2. CDR1 and CDR2 (germline): MGHRA, YSYEKL. The CDR3 consists of 15 residues. Unmatched junction bases numbered 8, after V lost 0 bases and J lost 6 bases. CDR3: CASSQDFGRGSEQYF. The CDR3 nucleotides are TGCGCCAGCAGCCAAGATTTCGGGCGGGGGAGCGAGCAGTACTTC.

This clonotype was seen repeatedly, ten times or more. This chain joins TRBV15 and TRBJ2-7, with TRBD1 identical over 9 bases. V trimming: 0 bases; J trimming: 0 bases; junction bases outside the gene matches: 3. The CDR3 totals 16 residues. Germline lookup yields CDR1 LNHNV and CDR2 YYDKDF (reference sequence). CDR3 sequence reads: CATSREGQGDSYEQYF. CDR3 nucleotide sequence: TGTGCCACCAGCAGAGAGGGACAGGGTGACTCCTACGAGCAGTACTTC.

This clonotype was found many times. V usage is TRBV2 and J usage is TRBJ2-1; tentative D call: TRBD2 (5 bases). CDR1 and CDR2 (germline): SNHLY, FYNNEI. V dropped 8 bases and J dropped 3 bases, with 17 bases sitting between them. The CDR3 is 15 amino acids. CDR3: CASFPEGVGYNEQFF. CDR3 in DNA: TGTGCCAGCTTCCCTGAGGGAGTGGGCTACAATGAGCAGTTCTTC. Combining the CDR3 with reference TRBV2 and TRBJ2-1 gives the whole variable domain EPEVTQTPSHQVTQMGQEVILRCVPISNHLYFYWYRQILGQKVEFLVSFYNNEISEKSEIFDDQFSVERPDGSNFTLKIRSTKLEDSAMYFCASFPEGVGYNEQFFGPGTRLTVL.

This clonotype was found many times. V gene TRBV2 combines with J gene TRBJ1-5; D perhaps matches TRBD1 (6 bases). The CDR3 has 16 residues. Germline CDR1 reads SNHLY; CDR2 reads FYNNEI. V lost 6 bases, J lost 1 base, and 16 bases lay in between. CDR3 sequence (DNA): TGTGCCAGCAGCGAGGGACACATCAGCAGCAATCAGCCCCAGCATTTT. This encodes CASSEGHISSNQPQHF.